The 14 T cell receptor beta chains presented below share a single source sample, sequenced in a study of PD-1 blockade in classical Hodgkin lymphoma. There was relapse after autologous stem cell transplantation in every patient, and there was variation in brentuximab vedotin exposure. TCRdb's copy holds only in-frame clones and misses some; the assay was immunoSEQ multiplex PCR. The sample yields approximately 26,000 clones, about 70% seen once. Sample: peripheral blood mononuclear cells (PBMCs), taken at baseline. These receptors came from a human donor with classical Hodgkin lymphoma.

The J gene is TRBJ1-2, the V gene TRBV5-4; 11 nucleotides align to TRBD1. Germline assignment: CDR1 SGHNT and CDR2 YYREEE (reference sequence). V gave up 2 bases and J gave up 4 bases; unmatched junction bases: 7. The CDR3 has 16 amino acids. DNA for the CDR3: TGTGCCAGCAGCTTCGACCCGGGACAGGGGGTCTATGGCTACACCTTC. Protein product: CASSFDPGQGVYGYTF.

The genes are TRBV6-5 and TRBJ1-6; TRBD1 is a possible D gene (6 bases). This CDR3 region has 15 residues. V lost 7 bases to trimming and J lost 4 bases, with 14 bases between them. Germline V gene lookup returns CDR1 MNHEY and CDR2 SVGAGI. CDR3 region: CASTPRGQYNSPLHF. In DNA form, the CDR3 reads TGTGCCAGCACCCCCAGAGGACAGTATAATTCACCCCTCCACTTT.

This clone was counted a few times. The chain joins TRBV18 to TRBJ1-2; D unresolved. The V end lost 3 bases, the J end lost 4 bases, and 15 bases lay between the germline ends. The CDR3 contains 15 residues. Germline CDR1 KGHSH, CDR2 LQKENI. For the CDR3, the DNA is TGTGCCAGCTCACCGGCGGGCACCGAGTCCTATGGCTACACCTTC. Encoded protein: CASSPAGTESYGYTF.

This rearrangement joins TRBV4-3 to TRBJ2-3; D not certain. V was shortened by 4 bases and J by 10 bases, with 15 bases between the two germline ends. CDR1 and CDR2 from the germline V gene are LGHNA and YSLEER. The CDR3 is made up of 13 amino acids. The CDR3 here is CASSRASRGAQYF. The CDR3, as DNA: TGCGCCAGCAGCCGAGCTAGTCGTGGCGCGCAGTATTTT.

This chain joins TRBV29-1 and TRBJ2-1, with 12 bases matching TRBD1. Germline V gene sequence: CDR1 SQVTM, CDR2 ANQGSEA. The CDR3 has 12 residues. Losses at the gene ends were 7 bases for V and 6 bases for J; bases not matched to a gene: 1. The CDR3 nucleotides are TGCAGCGGGGACAGGGGGCCCAATGAGCAGTTCTTC. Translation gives CSGDRGPNEQFF.

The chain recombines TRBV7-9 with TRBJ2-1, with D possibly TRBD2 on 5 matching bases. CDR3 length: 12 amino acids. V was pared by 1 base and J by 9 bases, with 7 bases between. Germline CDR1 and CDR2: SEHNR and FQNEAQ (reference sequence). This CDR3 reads CASSLGSAEQFF. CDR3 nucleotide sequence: TGTGCCAGCAGCTTAGGTAGCGCTGAGCAGTTCTTC.

The CDR3 region has the DNA TGTGCCAGCAGCTTAGGGGGACCCGATAGCAATCAGCCCCAGCATTTT. As protein: CASSLGGPDSNQPQHF. The chain is built from TRBV7-6 and TRBJ1-5, with a weak D call TRBD1 (5 bases). The V end lost 1 base, the J end lost 0 bases, and 10 bases lay between the germline ends. The CDR3 length is 16 residues. Germline V gene sequence: CDR1 SGHVS, CDR2 FNYEAQ. Looking up the rest from reference TRBV7-6 and TRBJ1-5 gives the full variable domain: GAGVSQSPRYKVTKRGQDVALRCDPISGHVSLYWYRQALGQGPEFLTYFNYEAQQDKSGLPNDRFSAERPEGSISTLTIQRTEQRDSAMYRCASSLGGPDSNQPQHFGDGTRLSIL.

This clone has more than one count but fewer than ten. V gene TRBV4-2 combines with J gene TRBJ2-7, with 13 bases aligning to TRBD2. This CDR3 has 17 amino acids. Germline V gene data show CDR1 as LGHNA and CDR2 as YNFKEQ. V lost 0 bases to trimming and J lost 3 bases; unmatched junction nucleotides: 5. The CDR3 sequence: CASSQDIGTSGDYEQYF. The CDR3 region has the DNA TGTGCCAGCAGCCAAGACATCGGGACTAGCGGGGACTACGAGCAGTACTTC.

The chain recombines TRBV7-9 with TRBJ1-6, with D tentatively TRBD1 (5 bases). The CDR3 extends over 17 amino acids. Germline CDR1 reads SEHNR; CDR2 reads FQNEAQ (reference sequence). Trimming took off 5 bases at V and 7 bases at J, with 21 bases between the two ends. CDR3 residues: CASSPSPDRPINSPLHF. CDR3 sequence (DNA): TGTGCCAGCAGCCCTAGCCCCGACAGACCGATAAATTCACCCCTCCACTTT.

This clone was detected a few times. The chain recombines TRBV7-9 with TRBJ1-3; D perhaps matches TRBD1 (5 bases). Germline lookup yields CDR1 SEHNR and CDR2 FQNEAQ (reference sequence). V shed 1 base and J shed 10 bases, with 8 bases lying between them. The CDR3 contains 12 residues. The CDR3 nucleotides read TGTGCCAGCAGCTTAGAAGGGGAGACCATATATTTT. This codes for CASSLEGETIYF.

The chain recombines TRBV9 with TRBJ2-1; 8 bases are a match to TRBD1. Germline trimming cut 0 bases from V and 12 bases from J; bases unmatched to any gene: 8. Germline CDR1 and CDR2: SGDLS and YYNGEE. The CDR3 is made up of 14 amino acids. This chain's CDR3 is CASSVAVWDRTQFF. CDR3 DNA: TGTGCCAGCAGCGTAGCTGTTTGGGACAGGACGCAGTTCTTC.

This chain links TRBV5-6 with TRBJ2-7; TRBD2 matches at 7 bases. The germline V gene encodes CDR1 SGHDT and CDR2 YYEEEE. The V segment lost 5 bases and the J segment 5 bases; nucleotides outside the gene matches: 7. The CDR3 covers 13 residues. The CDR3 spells CASRGEGAHEQYF. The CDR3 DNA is TGTGCCAGCAGGGGGGAGGGTGCCCACGAGCAGTACTTC.

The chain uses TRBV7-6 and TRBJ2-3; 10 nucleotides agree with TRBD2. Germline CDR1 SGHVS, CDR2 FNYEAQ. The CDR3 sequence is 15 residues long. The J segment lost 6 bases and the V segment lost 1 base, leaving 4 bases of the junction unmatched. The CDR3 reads CASSLGILAGDTQYF. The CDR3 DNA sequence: TGTGCCAGCAGCTTAGGTATACTAGCGGGGGATACGCAGTATTTT.

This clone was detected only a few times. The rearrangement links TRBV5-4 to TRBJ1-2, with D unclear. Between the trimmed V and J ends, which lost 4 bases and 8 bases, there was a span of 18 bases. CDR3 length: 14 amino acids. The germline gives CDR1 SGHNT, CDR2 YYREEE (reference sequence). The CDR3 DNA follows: TGTGCCAGCAGCCCCACCGACCCGATCCTCGGCTACACCTTC. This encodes CASSPTDPILGYTF.